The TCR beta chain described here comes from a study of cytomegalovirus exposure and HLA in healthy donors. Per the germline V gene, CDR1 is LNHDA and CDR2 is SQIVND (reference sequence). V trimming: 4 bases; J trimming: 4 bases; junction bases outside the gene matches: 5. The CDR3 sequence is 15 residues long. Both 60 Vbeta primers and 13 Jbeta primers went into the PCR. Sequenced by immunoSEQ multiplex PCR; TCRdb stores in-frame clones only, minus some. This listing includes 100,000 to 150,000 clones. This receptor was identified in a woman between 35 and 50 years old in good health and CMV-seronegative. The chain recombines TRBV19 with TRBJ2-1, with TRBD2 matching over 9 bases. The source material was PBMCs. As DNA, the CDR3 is TGTGCCAGTAGTAAAGCGGGGGGAGCATACAATGAGCAGTTCTTC. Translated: CASSKAGGAYNEQFF.